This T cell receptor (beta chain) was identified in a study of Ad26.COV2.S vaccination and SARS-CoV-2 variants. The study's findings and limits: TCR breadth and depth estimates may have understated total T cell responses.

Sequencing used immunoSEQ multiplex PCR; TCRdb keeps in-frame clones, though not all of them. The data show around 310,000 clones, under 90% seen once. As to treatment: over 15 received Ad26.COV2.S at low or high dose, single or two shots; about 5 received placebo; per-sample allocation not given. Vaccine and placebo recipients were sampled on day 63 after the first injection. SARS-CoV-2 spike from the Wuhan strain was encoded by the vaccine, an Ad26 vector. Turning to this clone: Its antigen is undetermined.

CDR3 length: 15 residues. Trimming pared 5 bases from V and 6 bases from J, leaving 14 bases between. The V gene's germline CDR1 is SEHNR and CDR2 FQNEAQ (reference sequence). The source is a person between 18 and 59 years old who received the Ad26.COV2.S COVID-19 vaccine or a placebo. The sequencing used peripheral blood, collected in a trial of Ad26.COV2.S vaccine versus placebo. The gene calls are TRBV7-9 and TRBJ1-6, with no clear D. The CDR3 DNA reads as TGTGCCAGCAGCCCCACCCCCAGCTTTAATTCACCCCTCCACTTT. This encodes CASSPTPSFNSPLHF.